These 5 T cell receptor beta chains came from one sample sequenced in a study of blood T cells in healthy people across ages. It was with a sample-barcoded 5' primer and a J-beta primer mix that a second PCR of about 6 to 11 cycles was run. One entry per CDR3 protein results from TCRdb running MiXCR on the 5' RACE reads. Among roughly 720,000 distinct CDR3 sequences listed, about 55% were seen once. Sequenced sample: blood. These receptors originate from a man older than 75 in good health.

V gene TRBV5-1 combines with J gene TRBJ2-2; maybe TRBD1 (6 bases). Germline V gives CDR1 SGHRS, CDR2 YFSETQ. There are 16 residues in the CDR3. Between the trimmed V and J ends, which lost 2 bases and 0 bases, there was a span of 11 bases. The CDR3 protein is CASSFGRGTNTGELFF. The CDR3 region has the DNA TGCGCCAGCAGCTTCGGCAGGGGAACGAACACCGGGGAGCTGTTTTTT.

With regard to this clonotype: Given a much more abundant clone one base away, this may be a read error. The rearrangement uses TRBV11-2 and TRBJ2-4; 9 positions match TRBD1. V trimming: 1 base; J trimming: 8 bases; junction bases outside the gene matches: 15. Germline CDR1 is SGHAT and CDR2 is FQNNGV. The CDR3 runs to 18 residues. CDR3 sequence: CASSLAWEGQGMMDIQYF. The CDR3 DNA is TGTGCCAGCAGCTTAGCTTGGGAGGGACAGGGAATGATGGACATTCAGTACTTC.

V gene TRBV20-1 combines with J gene TRBJ2-5; 7 positions agree with TRBD2. Germline values: CDR1 DFQATT, CDR2 SNEGSKA (reference sequence). Unmatched junction bases numbered 2, after V lost 6 bases and J lost 1 base. The CDR3 length is 12 residues. This chain's CDR3 is CSAWEGQETQYF. CDR3 DNA sequence: TGCAGTGCGTGGGAGGGCCAAGAGACCCAGTACTTC.

The chain is built from TRBV20-1 and TRBJ1-5; D is unresolved. CDR3 length: 14 amino acids. Germline V gene data show CDR1 as DFQATT and CDR2 as SNEGSKA (reference sequence). CDR3 nucleotide sequence: TGCAGCGTGAAGACCACAACCGCTGGTCAGCCCCAGCATTTT. Amino acid sequence: CSVKTTTAGQPQHF.

The chain's CDR3 is CASSAGQGDGYTF. The CDR3 coding sequence is TGTGCCAGCAGTGCGGGACAGGGCGATGGCTACACCTTC. The chain carries TRBV25-1 and TRBJ1-2, with 9 bases aligning to TRBD1. With 4 bases clipped from V and 6 bases from J, the junction kept 3 bases outside the gene matches. This CDR3 region has 13 residues. CDR1 is MGHDK, CDR2 SYGVNS, per germline.